This TCR beta chain was identified in a study of T cell repertoires in cytomegalovirus infection. Concerning this clonotype: Its antigen is undetermined.

The CDR3 spans 16 residues. V dropped 2 bases and J dropped 0 bases, with 14 bases sitting between them. Each CDR3 protein gets one entry after TCRdb re-called the reads with MiXCR. This table holds 830,000 or so distinct CDR3 sequences, over 25% found once. General observations from the study: Across the ex vivo response, the dominant clonotypes were HLA-C-restricted CMV-specific TCR beta clonotypes.

The TCR sequence derives from a human donor in good health (CMV status not recorded). Some clones in this sample may be carry-over from other donors' samples. The sequenced sample was cultured CD8+ T cells from PBMCs, obtained from culture after CMV antigen stimulation. The chain recombines TRBV12-3 or TRBV12-4 with TRBJ2-7; a weak D match, TRBD1 (5 bases). CDR3 residues: CASSLIQDTSSYEQYF. DNA of the CDR3: TGTGCCAGCAGTTTAATACAGGACACCAGCTCCTACGAGCAGTACTTC.